These 4 T cell receptor beta chains were all obtained from the same sample, sequenced in a study of CD8+ T cells in alopecia areata. The sample's treatment: oral pan-JAK inhibitor, 5-10 mg twice daily. Sequencing used cDNA as its template, made by extracting RNA and reverse transcribing it. The method was immunoSEQ multiplex PCR; TCRdb's version includes in-frame clones alone and lacks a portion of them. The data show a few hundred thousand clones, with around 43% seen just once and approximately 2.9% held by the top ten. The source was CD4+ T cells sorted from blood, collected at approximately week 36, from a patient treated with tofacitinib. The receptor set was obtained from a human donor with alopecia areata.

The J gene is TRBJ2-2, the V gene TRBV5-4, with TRBD2 matching 11 bases. Germline V gene sequence: CDR1 SGHNT, CDR2 YYREEE (reference sequence). The V segment lost 6 bases and the J segment 4 bases; nucleotides outside the gene matches: 8. The CDR3 has 16 amino acids. CDR3 coding DNA: TGTGCCAGCACCTCGCCCGGGACTAGCGGCACCGGGGAGCTGTTTTTT. Residues: CASTSPGTSGTGELFF.

The rearrangement joins TRBV2 to TRBJ2-3; D possibly uses TRBD1 or TRBD2 (5 bases each). Trimming cost V 5 bases and J 12 bases, with 18 bases left between them. The CDR3 contains 13 residues. Germline CDR1 SNHLY, CDR2 FYNNEI. DNA of the CDR3: TGTGCCAGCAGTAATCCGGGGCCAACGGCCCAGTATTTT. Translated, it gives CASSNPGPTAQYF.

The J gene is TRBJ2-5, the V gene TRBV30; the D gene is possibly TRBD1 (5 bases). Germline assignment: CDR1 GTSNPN and CDR2 SVGIG (reference sequence). The V end lost 2 bases, the J end lost 4 bases, and 17 bases lay between the germline ends. This CDR3 spans 15 amino acids. The CDR3 region has the DNA TGTGCCTGGAGTACGACCGGGCCTAGGGGAGAGACCCAGTACTTC. It is translated as CAWSTTGPRGETQYF.

The CDR3 region has the DNA TGTGCCAGCAGCCCCGATTACTACGAGCAGTACTTC. Protein: CASSPDYYEQYF. The V and J genes are TRBV7-9 and TRBJ2-7; D call uncertain. V shed 5 bases and J shed 3 bases, with 8 bases lying between them. The CDR3 loop spans 12 amino acids. Germline V gene data show CDR1 as SEHNR and CDR2 as FQNEAQ (reference sequence).